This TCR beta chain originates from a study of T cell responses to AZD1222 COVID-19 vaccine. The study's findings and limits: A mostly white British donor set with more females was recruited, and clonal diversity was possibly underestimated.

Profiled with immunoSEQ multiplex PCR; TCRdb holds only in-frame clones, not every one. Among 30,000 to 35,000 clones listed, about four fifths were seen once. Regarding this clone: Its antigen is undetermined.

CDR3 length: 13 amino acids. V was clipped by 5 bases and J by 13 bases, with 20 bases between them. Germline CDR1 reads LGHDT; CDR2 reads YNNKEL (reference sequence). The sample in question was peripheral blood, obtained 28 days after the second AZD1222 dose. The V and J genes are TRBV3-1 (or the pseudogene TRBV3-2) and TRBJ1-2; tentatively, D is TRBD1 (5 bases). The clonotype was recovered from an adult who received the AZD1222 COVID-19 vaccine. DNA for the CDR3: TGTGCCAGCAGCGCCGGATTGCAGGGTGCTCCCACCTTC. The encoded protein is CASSAGLQGAPTF.